The next 16 T cell receptor beta chains were all read from a single sample in a study of beta chain features in type 1 diabetes (dated by TCRdb to the late 2010s). Libraries were built with the immunoSEQ multiplex PCR assay. The High Capacity cDNA Reverse Transcription Kit was used to reverse transcribe all of the isolated RNA, meaning that expressed TCRB transcripts were what got sequenced. TCRdb carries this immuneACCESS record with in-frame sequences only. Its versions omit some clonotypes, under half of them owing to an unresolved V gene in the studies checked, with the rest unexplained. The sample table lists 300,000 to 400,000 clones, approximately 8.2% of them with a count of one. The top ten clonotypes cover approximately 0.47% of the sample. Sequencing was carried out using central memory CD4+ T cells from blood. Every receptor here comes from a woman aged 18-29 years in good health.

The chain has TRBV27 and TRBJ2-4; D ambiguous. The CDR3 is made up of 12 amino acids. Germline-derived CDR1 and CDR2 are MNHEY and SMNVEV (reference sequence). Between the trimmed V and J ends, which lost 6 bases and 7 bases, there was a span of 10 bases. The CDR3 bases are TGTGCCAGCAGCGACTTCAGGAACATTCAGTACTTC. This sequence encodes CASSDFRNIQYF.

This clone has at least ten counts. The chain links TRBV18 to TRBJ1-2, with a weak D call TRBD1 (6 bases). Germline loops: CDR1 KGHSH, CDR2 LQKENI. V lost 5 bases to trimming and J lost 0 bases, with 19 bases between them. The CDR3 extends over 17 amino acids. CDR3 in amino acids: CASSTRTPDRPNYGYTF. CDR3 in DNA: TGTGCCAGCTCAACAAGAACTCCGGACAGACCTAACTATGGCTACACCTTC.

V and J are TRBV9 and TRBJ2-1; the D is unclear. V lost 1 base and J 2 bases, leaving 7 bases between the germline ends. This CDR3 has 14 residues. Germline V gene sequence: CDR1 SGDLS, CDR2 YYNGEE. CDR3 nucleotide sequence: TGTGCCAGCAGCGTAAATATTGCCTACAATGAGCAGTTCTTC. Residues: CASSVNIAYNEQFF.

This clone was counted only a few times. The chain recombines TRBV4-2 with TRBJ2-7; 7 positions match TRBD2. The CDR3 sequence is 14 residues long. Per germline, CDR1 LGHNA and CDR2 YNFKEQ. J was trimmed by 5 bases and V by 1 base; bases with no gene match: 5. CDR3 DNA: TGTGCCAGCAGCCAAGGGGGACTACGTGACGAGCAGTACTTC. Protein sequence: CASSQGGLRDEQYF.

This clone was seen only a few times. The CDR3: CASSPGAGLAGGFEQYF. CDR3 nucleotides: TGTGCCAGCAGCCCCGGGGCAGGTCTAGCGGGAGGCTTCGAGCAGTACTTC. V usage is TRBV28 and J usage is TRBJ2-7; TRBD2 matches at 11 bases. V shed 6 bases, J shed 6 bases, and the junction held 16 bases outside the gene matches. The CDR3 totals 17 residues. Germline CDR1 reads MDHEN; CDR2 reads SYDVKM.

The chain recombines TRBV4-3 with TRBJ2-3, with D perhaps TRBD2 (7 bases). Looked up from germline, CDR1 is LGHNA and CDR2 is YSLEER. The CDR3 is 19 amino acids. The V gene lost 0 bases and the J gene lost 3 bases, with 22 bases spanning the gap. The CDR3 region is CASSQDPPTGGRLTDTQYF. DNA for the CDR3: TGCGCCAGCAGCCAAGATCCCCCCACCGGGGGGCGCTTAACAGATACGCAGTATTTT.

This clone occurred a few times. This sequence joins TRBV7-2 and TRBJ2-3, with 10 bases that match TRBD2. This CDR3 spans 15 amino acids. V was clipped by 3 bases and J by 4 bases; unmatched bases: 4. Germline values: CDR1 SGHTA, CDR2 FQGNSA. The CDR3 protein is CASSLSSGRSDTQYF. CDR3 DNA: TGTGCCAGCAGCTTGTCTAGCGGGAGATCAGATACGCAGTATTTT.

This clone appeared a few times. V usage is TRBV9 and J usage is TRBJ2-3, with D possibly being TRBD2 (6 bases). The CDR3 is made up of 17 amino acids. In germline, CDR1 is SGDLS, CDR2 YYNGEE. V gave up 0 bases and J gave up 2 bases, with 16 bases separating them. CDR3 amino acids: CASSVVAVGGYTDTQYF. CDR3 coding DNA: TGTGCCAGCAGCGTAGTAGCGGTGGGGGGATACACAGATACGCAGTATTTT.

This chain links TRBV5-1 with TRBJ2-3; maybe TRBD2 (5 bases). Trimming cost V 5 bases and J 4 bases, with 11 bases left between them. This CDR3 is built from 13 residues. Germline-derived CDR1 and CDR2 are SGHRS and YFSETQ. The CDR3: CASSGESADTQYF. The CDR3 DNA sequence: TGCGCCAGCAGTGGGGAGTCGGCAGATACGCAGTATTTT.

The rearrangement joins TRBV5-1 to TRBJ2-1; TRBD2 agrees at 8 bases. V was pared by 2 bases and J by 6 bases, with 7 bases of the junction left unmatched. The length of the CDR3 is 15 residues. Germline CDR1 reads SGHRS; CDR2 reads YFSETQ. Written as DNA, the CDR3 is TGCGCCAGCAGCTTTAGCGGGATGGACCCCAATGAGCAGTTCTTC. This translates into CASSFSGMDPNEQFF.

The DNA of the CDR3 is TGTGCCAGCAGCTTATCGTCTGGGACCAACAATGAGCAGTTCTTC. Translation: CASSLSSGTNNEQFF. The V and J genes are TRBV7-2 and TRBJ2-1, with D perhaps TRBD1 or TRBD2 (5 bases each). The germline V gene encodes CDR1 SGHTA and CDR2 FQGNSA. Trimming removed 2 bases from V and 5 bases from J, with 13 bases in between. The CDR3 is 15 residues long.

The chain is built from TRBV5-4 and TRBJ2-5; 8 positions match TRBD2. This CDR3 has 14 amino acids. After removal of 6 bases from V and 3 bases from J, the junction contained 7 bases not matched to a gene. Germline loops: CDR1 SGHNT, CDR2 YYREEE (reference sequence). DNA for the CDR3: TGTGCCAGCACCGTAAGCGGGAGTAAAGAGACCCAGTACTTC. This codes for CASTVSGSKETQYF.

The chain has TRBV7-6 and TRBJ2-3; 12 nucleotides line up with TRBD2. The V segment lost 0 bases and the J segment 3 bases; nucleotides outside the gene matches: 4. This CDR3 comprises 17 residues. CDR1 and CDR2 (germline): SGHVS, FNYEAQ. CDR3 residues: CASSLALAGGGTDTQYF. DNA of the CDR3: TGTGCCAGCAGCTTAGCGCTAGCGGGAGGGGGAACAGATACGCAGTATTTT.

This clone has more than one count but fewer than ten. The chain is built from TRBV7-2 and TRBJ2-1; unclear D gene. CDR1 SGHTA and CDR2 FQGNSA come from the germline V gene. Trimming took off 1 base at V and 10 bases at J, with 8 bases between the two ends. The CDR3 covers 12 residues. Here the CDR3 DNA reads TGTGCCAGCAGCTTAGGGTATTACGAGCAGTTCTTC. Protein: CASSLGYYEQFF.

This chain connects TRBV28 to TRBJ1-3; no definite D call. Trimming left V 5 bases short and J 0 bases short, with 20 bases between. Germline CDR1 and CDR2: MDHEN and SYDVKM. The CDR3 totals 18 residues. CDR3 amino acids: CASSSSIFWDRSGNTIYF. DNA of the CDR3: TGTGCCAGCAGTAGCTCGATATTTTGGGATCGCTCTGGAAACACCATATATTTT. The whole variable domain, filled in from reference TRBV28 and TRBJ1-3, reads DVKVTQSSRYLVKRTGEKVFLECVQDMDHENMFWYRQDPGLGLRLIYFSYDVKMKEKGDIPEGYSVSREKKERFSLILESASTNQTSMYLCASSSSIFWDRSGNTIYFGEGSWLTVV.

This clone was observed a handful of times. This chain links TRBV29-1 with TRBJ1-1; D possibly corresponds to TRBD1 (6 bases). The CDR3 loop spans 13 amino acids. Germline lookup yields CDR1 SQVTM and CDR2 ANQGSEA. Trimming left V 8 bases short and J 5 bases short, with 18 bases between. The CDR3 nucleotides are TGCAGCTCCGAGGGGGGCTGGGGTACTGAAGCTTTCTTT. It translates to CSSEGGWGTEAFF.